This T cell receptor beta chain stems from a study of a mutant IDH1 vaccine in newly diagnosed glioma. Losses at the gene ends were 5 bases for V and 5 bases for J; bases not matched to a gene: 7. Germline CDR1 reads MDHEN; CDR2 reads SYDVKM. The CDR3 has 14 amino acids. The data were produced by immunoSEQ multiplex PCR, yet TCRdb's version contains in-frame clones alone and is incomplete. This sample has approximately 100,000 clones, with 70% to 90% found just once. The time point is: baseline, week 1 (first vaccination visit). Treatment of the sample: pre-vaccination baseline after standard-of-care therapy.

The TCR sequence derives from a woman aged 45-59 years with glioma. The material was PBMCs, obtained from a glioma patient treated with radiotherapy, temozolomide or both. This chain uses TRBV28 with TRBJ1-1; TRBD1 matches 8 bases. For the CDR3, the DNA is TGTGCCAGCAGTATTAGGACAGGGTGGACTGAAGCTTTCTTT. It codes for CASSIRTGWTEAFF.